The 25 T cell receptor beta chains below were found in one sample sequenced in a study of T cell responses to AZD1222 COVID-19 vaccine. Measured with immunoSEQ multiplex PCR; TCRdb has only the in-frame clones, and not every one. This sample has about 120,000 clones; approximately 90% occur once, and the top ten carry around 1.4%. Sequenced here: peripheral blood, sampled 28 days after the second AZD1222 dose. These receptors were collected from an adult who received the AZD1222 COVID-19 vaccine.

This rearrangement joins TRBV30 to TRBJ1-5; D unclear. Per the germline V gene, CDR1 is GTSNPN and CDR2 is SVGIG (reference sequence). The CDR3 consists of 12 residues. Between the trimmed V and J ends, which lost 1 base and 4 bases, there was a span of 5 bases. This CDR3 reads CAWSGQNQPQHF. The CDR3 DNA is TGTGCCTGGAGTGGGCAGAATCAGCCCCAGCATTTT.

The V gene is TRBV13, the J gene TRBJ2-7, with no clear D. Germline-derived CDR1 and CDR2 are PRHDT and FYEKMQ (reference sequence). The ends were cut back, 5 bases at V and 0 bases at J, with 8 bases in the middle. The CDR3 has 13 amino acids. The CDR3 loop reads CASSPDNSYEQYF. In DNA, the CDR3 is TGTGCCAGCAGCCCAGACAACTCCTACGAGCAGTACTTC.

The chain has TRBV7-6 and TRBJ2-7, with D tentatively TRBD1 (6 bases). V shed 2 bases and J shed 2 bases, with 10 bases lying between them. The CDR3 consists of 14 residues. Germline-derived CDR1 and CDR2 are SGHVS and FNYEAQ. CDR3 protein: CASSLRDTAYEQYF. The CDR3 nucleotides are TGTGCCAGCAGCTTAAGGGACACTGCCTACGAGCAGTACTTC.

The CDR3 DNA is TGTGCCAGCAGGACATTGGGGTGGGAGACCCAGTACTTC. Protein product: CASRTLGWETQYF. J is TRBJ2-5 and V is TRBV27; D unresolved. Trimming stripped 6 bases from V and 5 bases from J, with 13 bases between. CDR1 MNHEY and CDR2 SMNVEV come from the germline V gene (reference sequence). The CDR3 consists of 13 residues.

V gene TRBV6-5 combines with J gene TRBJ2-3; D perhaps matches TRBD2 (6 bases). CDR1 is MNHEY, CDR2 SVGAGI, per germline. CDR3 length equals 13 residues. Trimming pared 6 bases from V and 2 bases from J, leaving 9 bases between. In DNA form, the CDR3 reads TGTGCCAGCAGAGGACTATACACAGATACGCAGTATTTT. It encodes CASRGLYTDTQYF.

The rearrangement joins TRBV6-1 to TRBJ1-4; TRBD1 aligns across 7 bases. Germline values: CDR1 MNHNS, CDR2 SASEGT. This CDR3 has 15 amino acids. V lost 1 base to trimming and J lost 7 bases; unmatched junction nucleotides: 6. CDR3 sequence (DNA): TGTGCCAGCAGTGAAGTAGGGGGCGGTGGTGAAAAACTGTTTTTT. Encoded protein: CASSEVGGGGEKLFF.

The chain couples TRBV6-5 to TRBJ1-2, with D uncertain. The germline V gene encodes CDR1 MNHEY and CDR2 SVGAGI. Trimming stripped 0 bases from V and 8 bases from J, with 10 bases between. This CDR3 region has 13 residues. This chain's CDR3 is CASSYSPGEGYTF. As DNA, the CDR3 is TGTGCCAGCAGTTACTCGCCCGGAGAGGGCTACACCTTC.

This chain links TRBV28 with TRBJ1-4, with a possible D match to TRBD1 (6 bases). The CDR3 consists of 15 residues. With 2 bases removed from V and 8 bases from J, the gap between germline ends came to 15 bases. Germline assignment: CDR1 MDHEN and CDR2 SYDVKM. CDR3 DNA: TGTGCCAGCAGTTTAGTCGGGGGCCGAGGGGAAAAACTGTTTTTT. Protein product: CASSLVGGRGEKLFF.

This chain joins TRBV6-5 and TRBJ1-4; the match to TRBD1 covers 9 bases. V shed 7 bases, J shed 5 bases, and the junction held 8 bases outside the gene matches. Germline V lookup: CDR1 MNHEY, CDR2 SVGAGI. The length of the CDR3 is 15 residues. CDR3: CASTTMTGGNEKLFF. The CDR3 coding sequence is TGTGCCAGCACCACCATGACAGGGGGAAATGAAAAACTGTTTTTT.

J is TRBJ2-5 and V is TRBV5-6, with D possibly TRBD1 on 5 matching bases. Trimming removed 0 bases at V and 0 bases at J, with 6 bases between. The CDR3 is 14 amino acids. Germline-derived CDR1 and CDR2 are SGHDT and YYEEEE. CDR3 amino acids: CASSLGQYQETQYF. In DNA form, the CDR3 reads TGTGCCAGCAGCTTGGGACAGTACCAAGAGACCCAGTACTTC.

The chain carries TRBV2 and TRBJ2-7, with 8 bases identical to TRBD1. This CDR3 has 15 amino acids. CDR1 is SNHLY, CDR2 FYNNEI, per germline. The V segment lost 8 bases and the J segment 0 bases; nucleotides outside the gene matches: 9. The CDR3 DNA sequence: TGTGCCAGCTCCTTGGGACAGGCCATCTCCTACGAGCAGTACTTC. Protein sequence: CASSLGQAISYEQYF.

This clone occurred once. The chain links TRBV9 to TRBJ2-2, with TRBD2 matching 10 bases. CDR1 SGDLS and CDR2 YYNGEE come from the germline V gene. CDR3 length: 16 residues. After removal of 5 bases from V and 6 bases from J, the junction contained 10 bases not matched to a gene. CDR3 in amino acids: CASSDYGTSAAGELFF. CDR3 coding DNA: TGTGCCAGCAGTGACTACGGGACTAGCGCGGCCGGGGAGCTGTTTTTT.

V is TRBV6-2 or TRBV6-3 and J is TRBJ2-5; no clear D gene. The CDR3 totals 14 residues. The germline V gene encodes CDR1 MNHEY and CDR2 SVGEGT. With 5 bases removed from V and 5 bases from J, the gap between germline ends came to 15 bases. CDR3 residues: CASSTHSTQETQYF. In nucleotides, the CDR3 is TGTGCCAGCAGTACACACTCCACCCAGGAGACCCAGTACTTC.

The rearrangement links TRBV9 to TRBJ1-6; TRBD1 might be the D (5 bases). This CDR3 spans 17 amino acids. V lost 0 bases and J 5 bases, leaving 15 bases between the germline ends. The germline CDR1 and CDR2 sequences are SGDLS and YYNGEE. CDR3 loop: CASSVGRVTGDNSPLHF. The CDR3 bases are TGTGCCAGCAGCGTAGGGCGGGTAACAGGAGATAATTCACCCCTCCACTTT.

This chain links TRBV15 with TRBJ2-1, with D possibly TRBD2 on 5 matching bases. Trimming left V 3 bases short and J 7 bases short, with 10 bases between. The CDR3 length is 13 residues. Per germline, CDR1 LNHNV and CDR2 YYDKDF (reference sequence). CDR3 protein: CATSSPDLNEQFF. The CDR3 nucleotides are TGTGCCACCAGCAGTCCGGACTTGAATGAGCAGTTCTTC.

The chain joins TRBV7-8 to TRBJ2-7; D remains unclear. Germline V CDR1 and CDR2: SGHVS, FQNEAQ. This CDR3 spans 11 amino acids. V shed 1 base and J shed 5 bases, with 3 bases lying between them. CDR3 region: CASSLENEQYF. Here the CDR3 DNA reads TGTGCCAGCAGCTTAGAGAACGAGCAGTACTTC.

The chain is built from TRBV4-2 and TRBJ2-7; 12 bases are a match to TRBD2. This CDR3 contains 15 residues. Germline V CDR1 and CDR2: LGHNA, YNFKEQ. Unmatched junction bases numbered 6, after V lost 2 bases and J lost 7 bases. The CDR3 sequence: CASSQRTSGNGEQYF. As DNA, the CDR3 is TGTGCCAGCAGCCAACGGACTAGCGGGAATGGTGAGCAGTACTTC.

The gene calls are TRBV7-8 and TRBJ2-7; weak D call: TRBD2 (5 bases). The germline V gene has CDR1 SGHVS and CDR2 FQNEAQ. The CDR3 loop spans 15 amino acids. Trimming removed 0 bases at V and 6 bases at J, with 15 bases between. CDR3 sequence reads: CASSLARGYRIEQYF. The DNA for the CDR3 is TGTGCCAGCAGCTTAGCGCGAGGGTACCGCATCGAGCAGTACTTC.

This clone was recorded a few times. This chain links TRBV6-4 with TRBJ2-3, with unresolved D. This CDR3 is 14 amino acids long. Germline CDR1 and CDR2: MRHNA and SNTAGT. Trimming left V 2 bases short and J 7 bases short, with 13 bases between. The CDR3 protein is CASSDGGATHTQYF. The DNA of the CDR3 is TGTGCCAGCAGTGACGGCGGCGCCACCCATACGCAGTATTTT.

The chain combines TRBV18 with TRBJ1-2; D unclear. The CDR3 extends over 13 amino acids. The germline CDR1 and CDR2 sequences are KGHSH and LQKENI. The ends were cut back, 4 bases at V and 7 bases at J, with 13 bases in the middle. CDR3 nucleotide sequence: TGTGCCAGCTCACTCGAAGGACTGGGTGGCTACACCTTC. This gives the protein CASSLEGLGGYTF.

The gene calls are TRBV10-1 and TRBJ2-1, with D maybe TRBD2 (6 bases). CDR3 length: 14 residues. Trimming removed 3 bases from V and 8 bases from J, with 14 bases in between. CDR1 and CDR2 (germline): WNHNN, SYGVQD (reference sequence). This chain's CDR3 is CASSDRASVYEQFF. In nucleotides, the CDR3 is TGCGCCAGCAGTGACCGGGCTAGCGTCTATGAGCAGTTCTTC.

The J gene is TRBJ2-1, the V gene TRBV3-1 (or the pseudogene TRBV3-2); TRBD2 aligns across 9 bases. The CDR3 consists of 16 residues. V was pared by 0 bases and J by 8 bases, with 8 bases of the junction left unmatched. The germline gives CDR1 LGHDT, CDR2 YNNKEL (reference sequence). The CDR3 nucleotides are TGTGCCAGCAGCCAAGATTTAGCGGGAGTGAGCGATGAGCAGTTCTTC. Translation gives CASSQDLAGVSDEQFF.

The chain links TRBV28 to TRBJ2-7; 8 bases fit TRBD2. CDR1 MDHEN and CDR2 SYDVKM come from the germline V gene. This CDR3 region has 13 residues. V lost 5 bases to trimming and J lost 3 bases; unmatched junction nucleotides: 3. The CDR3 here is CASSKGTSYEQYF. CDR3 sequence (DNA): TGTGCCAGCAGTAAGGGGACTAGCTACGAGCAGTACTTC.

The CDR3 nucleotides are TGCGCCAGCAGCCCCCAGGGGGGGGGTGGGGAGCAGTACTTC. This translates into CASSPQGGGGEQYF. V is TRBV5-1 and J is TRBJ2-7; D possibly uses TRBD1 or TRBD2 (7 bases each). V lost 4 bases and J 7 bases, leaving 18 bases between the germline ends. Germline V gene lookup returns CDR1 SGHRS and CDR2 YFSETQ. The CDR3 sequence is 14 residues long. The full variable domain, completed using reference TRBV5-1 and TRBJ2-7, is KAGVTQTPRYLIKTRGQQVTLSCSPISGHRSVSWYQQTPGQGLQFLFEYFSETQRNKGNFPGRFSGRQFSNSRSEMNVSTLELGDSALYLCASSPQGGGGEQYFGPGTRLTVT.

The chain employs TRBV2 and TRBJ2-1; D is unclear. The length of the CDR3 is 12 residues. Trimming pared 4 bases from V and 6 bases from J, leaving 7 bases between. CDR1 and CDR2 from the germline V gene are SNHLY and FYNNEI. CDR3 residues: CASSVGANEQFF. DNA for the CDR3: TGTGCCAGCAGTGTAGGAGCCAATGAGCAGTTCTTC.